The present T cell receptor (beta chain) was sequenced within a study of STAT3 mutations in large granular lymphocyte leukemia. Study-level information: Roughly half of the longitudinally sequenced T-LGLL patients carried detectable canonical activating STAT3 mutations.

A remark on this clone: Its antigen is unidentified.

Study-level points and caveats: At least one immunodominant TCR beta clonotype appeared in every T-cell large granular lymphocyte leukemia patient.

TCRdb keeps only in-frame clones here, not all; method: immunoSEQ multiplex PCR. The table includes some 30,000 clones, approximately 84% detected once. The CDR3 is 13 residues long. The V end lost 6 bases, the J end lost 1 base, and 9 bases lay between the germline ends. Germline CDR1 is WSHSY and CDR2 is SAAADI. What was sequenced was peripheral blood mononuclear cells. The sequence derives from a man aged 55 to 70 with T-cell large granular lymphocyte leukemia. Some clones in this sample may be carry-over from other donors' samples. The chain links TRBV10-2 to TRBJ2-5; unclear D gene. The chain's CDR3 is CASSPTSQETQYF. The CDR3 nucleotides read TGCGCCAGCAGCCCGACCAGCCAAGAGACCCAGTACTTC.